The entry that follows covers one T cell receptor beta chain sequence. The data were taken from a study of blood T cell repertoires in COVID-19. Repertoires were generated with immunoSEQ multiplex PCR, while TCRdb's copy carries only in-frame clones and drops some. The sample has about 270,000 clones, roughly 93% seen once. The germline V gene has CDR1 KGHDR and CDR2 SFDVKD. The CDR3 contains 15 residues. With 3 bases clipped from V and 8 bases from J, the junction kept 8 bases outside the gene matches. The rearrangement joins TRBV24-1 to TRBJ1-2; 10 nucleotides align to TRBD1. This sequence was found in a woman aged 35 to 49 with acute COVID-19. Sequencing was carried out using PBMCs or T cells enriched from blood (not recorded which). CDR3 in amino acids: CATSDPGTGDTGYTF. The CDR3 nucleotides are TGTGCCACCAGTGATCCCGGGACAGGGGATACGGGCTACACCTTC.